This passage covers 30 T cell receptor beta chains from one sample sequenced in a study of T cells in Graves' hyperthyroidism and ophthalmopathy (dated by TCRdb to about 2019). The receptor library was made with multiplex PCR. Sequencing was carried out with an Illumina HiSeq 2000. Amplification of TCR beta CDR3 regions was carried out from RNA transcripts. The TCR CDR3 was subjected to a first round of RT-PCR using the HTBI primer set and the Qiagen OneStep RT-PCR kit. TCRdb's own reprocessing of the public reads used fastp at Q25 and MiXCR and kept productive beta chains. Identical CDR3 proteins give one entry, which carries the most common genes and DNA. This sample lists about 520,000 distinct CDR3 sequences; around 22% were detected once. The top ten hold around 10% of the sample. The sequenced sample consisted of blood. The receptors were gathered from a young woman with Graves' ophthalmopathy.

This clonotype was observed a few times. The chain has TRBV12-3 or TRBV12-4 and TRBJ1-2, with D perhaps TRBD1 (5 bases). The CDR3 runs 16 residues. Trimming cost V 4 bases and J 3 bases, with 18 bases left between them. CDR3 region: CASSSGTYRSDYGYTF. The DNA for the CDR3 is TGTGCCAGCAGTTCTGGGACCTACCGGTCGGACTATGGCTACACCTTC.

This clonotype has at least ten counts. This chain uses TRBV2 with TRBJ2-2, with a possible D match to TRBD2 (6 bases). Looked up from germline, CDR1 is SNHLY and CDR2 is FYNNEI. V shed 7 bases and J shed 4 bases, with 16 bases lying between them. The CDR3 is 15 amino acids. The CDR3 coding sequence is TGTGCCAGCACTAACCGTGTTAGCGGCACCGGGGAGCTGTTTTTT. It codes for CASTNRVSGTGELFF.

In its sample, this clonotype was seen many times. V and J are TRBV15 and TRBJ1-2; 10 bases agree with TRBD1. The CDR3 covers 15 residues. V dropped 3 bases and J dropped 4; count of bases not matched to a gene: 5. Germline V gene data show CDR1 as LNHNV and CDR2 as YYDKDF (reference sequence). DNA of the CDR3: TGTGCCACCAGCAGGACCGGGACAGGGGTCTATGGCTACACCTTC. Amino acids: CATSRTGTGVYGYTF.

This clonotype has a count of ten or more. The chain employs TRBV7-3 and TRBJ2-5; D possibly corresponds to TRBD2 (5 bases). Germline values: CDR1 SGHTA, CDR2 FQGTGA. Trimming pared 1 base from V and 5 bases from J, leaving 8 bases between. This CDR3 contains 13 residues. The DNA for the CDR3 is TGTGCCAGCAGCTTAAAAGGCGGGGAGACCCAGTACTTC. This codes for CASSLKGGETQYF.

This clonotype occurred a few times. This chain connects TRBV12-3 or TRBV12-4 to TRBJ1-5, with 9 bases identical to TRBD1. The CDR3 contains 15 residues. V gave up 4 bases and J gave up 7 bases; unmatched junction bases: 8. The CDR3 DNA reads TGTGCCAGCAGTTCAAGGGACAGGGCTCAGCAGCCCCAGCATTTT. Its protein is CASSSRDRAQQPQHF.

This chain uses TRBV10-2 with TRBJ2-7; D not resolved. Looked up from germline, CDR1 is WSHSY and CDR2 is SAAADI. The CDR3 sequence is 13 residues long. Deletions cut 10 bases from V and 3 bases from J, with 16 bases between. In DNA form, the CDR3 reads TGCGCCACCATCTCAACGGTTCTCTACGAGCAGTACTTC. Amino acids: CATISTVLYEQYF.

This clonotype has at least ten counts. The V call is TRBV18, the J call TRBJ2-5, with D uncertain. V dropped 3 bases and J dropped 3 bases, with 11 bases sitting between them. This CDR3 comprises 14 residues. Germline V lookup: CDR1 KGHSH, CDR2 LQKENI. The CDR3 DNA reads as TGTGCCAGCTCACCGTCTGGCGTAGAAGAGACCCAGTACTTC. Its translation is CASSPSGVEETQYF.

The chain couples TRBV6-1 to TRBJ2-7; D gene unclear. The CDR3 spans 14 residues. V lost 0 bases to trimming and J lost 2 bases, with 8 bases between them. Germline CDR1 and CDR2: MNHNS and SASEGT. The CDR3 coding sequence is TGTGCCAGCAGTGAAGCGGGCAGTACCTACGAGCAGTACTTC. Encoded protein: CASSEAGSTYEQYF.

This clonotype was recorded a few times. V usage is TRBV5-1 and J usage is TRBJ1-2, with D possibly TRBD1 on 5 matching bases. V lost 0 bases and J 4 bases, leaving 13 bases between the germline ends. CDR1 is SGHRS and CDR2 is YFSETQ in the germline V gene. The CDR3 spans 15 residues. The chain's CDR3 is CASSLGTLTIYGYTF. The CDR3 region has the DNA TGCGCCAGCAGCTTGGGGACACTTACCATCTATGGCTACACCTTC.

This chain uses TRBV6-1 with TRBJ1-2; D not certain. Looked up from germline, CDR1 is MNHNS and CDR2 is SASEGT. There are 14 residues in the CDR3. With 6 bases removed from V and 0 bases from J, the gap between germline ends came to 11 bases. This chain's CDR3 is CASSGPRANYGYTF. Written as DNA, the CDR3 is TGTGCCAGCAGCGGACCGAGAGCTAACTATGGCTACACCTTC.

The sample holds many counts of this clonotype. The rearrangement links TRBV29-1 to TRBJ1-2; 8 positions match TRBD1. The CDR3 has 16 residues. The J segment lost 4 bases and the V segment lost 1 base, leaving 11 bases of the junction unmatched. Germline assignment: CDR1 SQVTM and CDR2 ANQGSEA. The chain's CDR3 is CSVEGSGGASGYGYTF. In DNA form, the CDR3 reads TGCAGCGTTGAAGGGTCAGGGGGCGCCTCGGGCTATGGCTACACCTTC.

The genes are TRBV6-5 and TRBJ2-7; a weak D match, TRBD1 (6 bases). The CDR3 is 14 amino acids. V lost 0 bases, J lost 5 bases, and 11 bases lay in between. Germline CDR1 MNHEY, CDR2 SVGAGI. The CDR3 sequence is CASSYSTGRDEQYF. CDR3 nucleotides: TGTGCCAGCAGTTACTCGACAGGTCGGGACGAGCAGTACTTC.

The table lists this clonotype with a few counts. The chain couples TRBV7-2 to TRBJ2-5; 11 bases agree with TRBD2. Germline V gene lookup returns CDR1 SGHTA and CDR2 FQGNSA. V gave up 3 bases and J gave up 0 bases; unmatched junction bases: 9. The CDR3 runs to 18 residues. The CDR3 region has the DNA TGTGCCAGCAGCTTGGGGCTAGCGGGGGGAAGTTACCAAGAGACCCAGTACTTC. It is translated as CASSLGLAGGSYQETQYF.

This clonotype was detected a few times. This sequence joins TRBV20-1 and TRBJ2-5; 8 positions match TRBD1. The CDR3 is made up of 16 amino acids. The junction had 8 bases not matched to a gene; V was cut back by 2 bases and J by 0 bases. The germline V gene has CDR1 DFQATT and CDR2 SNEGSKA (reference sequence). The CDR3 bases are TGCAGTGCTAGACCCAACAGGGGGAAAAACCAAGAGACCCAGTACTTC. This encodes CSARPNRGKNQETQYF.

This chain joins TRBV30 and TRBJ1-1, with D tentatively TRBD1 (5 bases). CDR3 size: 12 residues. The germline V gene encodes CDR1 GTSNPN and CDR2 SVGIG (reference sequence). Trimming removed 8 bases at V and 5 bases at J, with 15 bases between. As DNA, the CDR3 is TGTGCCGGATCCAGGGAGAGGACTGAAGCTTTCTTT. It codes for CAGSRERTEAFF. Full variable domain (remainder filled in from reference TRBV30 and TRBJ1-1): SQTIHQWPATLVQPVGSPLSLECTVEGTSNPNLYWYRQAAGRGLQLLFYSVGIGQISSEVPQNLSASRPQDRQFILSSKKLLLSDSGFYLCAGSRERTEAFFGQGTRLTVV.

This clonotype showed up many times. This chain uses TRBV29-1 with TRBJ1-1; D gene unclear. This CDR3 spans 13 amino acids. Germline V gene lookup returns CDR1 SQVTM and CDR2 ANQGSEA. V shed 4 bases and J shed 1 base, with 10 bases lying between them. The CDR3: CSVVASQNTEAFF. CDR3 DNA: TGCAGCGTTGTGGCCAGCCAGAACACTGAAGCTTTCTTT.

This clonotype was observed at least ten times. V usage is TRBV19 and J usage is TRBJ2-5; 8 bases match TRBD1. There are 13 residues in the CDR3. V shed 3 bases, J shed 5 bases, and the junction held 2 bases outside the gene matches. Germline CDR1 reads LNHDA; CDR2 reads SQIVND (reference sequence). The CDR3 is CASSIQGAETQYF. CDR3 DNA: TGTGCCAGTAGTATTCAGGGGGCTGAGACCCAGTACTTC.

The sample holds a few counts of this clonotype. The chain couples TRBV6-1 to TRBJ1-2, with a tentative D call TRBD1 (5 bases). This CDR3 has 14 residues. With 3 bases removed from V and 6 bases from J, the gap between germline ends came to 14 bases. From germline, CDR1 is MNHNS and CDR2 SASEGT. CDR3 region: CASSEWGYSDGYTF. The CDR3 nucleotides read TGTGCCAGCAGTGAGTGGGGCTACTCGGATGGCTACACCTTC.

This clonotype has at least ten counts. The chain employs TRBV7-2 and TRBJ2-7; maybe TRBD2 (5 bases). V lost 3 bases, J lost 4 bases, and 10 bases lay in between. The germline V gene encodes CDR1 SGHTA and CDR2 FQGNSA. CDR3 size: 13 residues. CDR3 in amino acids: CASSFPGIYEQYF. CDR3 DNA sequence: TGTGCCAGCAGCTTCCCGGGGATTTACGAGCAGTACTTC.

This clonotype appeared many times. The rearrangement uses TRBV12-3 or TRBV12-4 and TRBJ2-5; 9 nucleotides match TRBD1. Trimming removed 7 bases from V and 5 bases from J; junction bases left unmatched: 5. CDR3 length: 13 residues. The CDR3: CASNPGQGETQYF. CDR3 DNA: TGTGCCAGCAACCCCGGACAGGGGGAGACCCAGTACTTC.

This clonotype was seen repeatedly, ten times or more. V gene TRBV29-1 combines with J gene TRBJ2-7, with 8 nucleotides matching TRBD1. Per germline, CDR1 SQVTM and CDR2 ANQGSEA. V shed 6 bases and J 4 bases; nucleotides not matched to a gene: 8. The CDR3 has 13 residues. DNA of the CDR3: TGCAGCGTCGGACAGGGTAGGGTTTACGAGCAGTACTTC. Translated: CSVGQGRVYEQYF.

The chain has TRBV4-1 and TRBJ2-7, with D possibly being TRBD1 (6 bases). V lost 2 bases to trimming and J lost 5 bases, with 16 bases between them. Looked up from germline, CDR1 is MGHRA and CDR2 is YSYEKL. This CDR3 has 15 residues. In DNA, the CDR3 is TGCGCCAGCAGCCAATATCACAGGGATGAGGACGAGCAGTACTTC. Its translation: CASSQYHRDEDEQYF.

This clonotype was picked up many times. This chain links TRBV7-8 with TRBJ2-7, with 7 bases matching TRBD2. V shed 8 bases, J shed 3 bases, and the junction held 7 bases outside the gene matches. The germline CDR1 and CDR2 sequences are SGHVS and FQNEAQ. The CDR3 spans 13 residues. In DNA form, the CDR3 reads TGTGCCAGCTCCAGCGGGGCCGGCTACGAGCAGTACTTC. Translation gives CASSSGAGYEQYF.

This chain connects TRBV12-3 or TRBV12-4 to TRBJ2-5, with 13 bases that match TRBD2. CDR3 length equals 18 residues. Germline trimming cut 6 bases from V and 4 bases from J; bases unmatched to any gene: 14. CDR3 protein: CASSKLAGGTRGLETQYF. The CDR3 nucleotides are TGTGCCAGCAGCAAACTAGCGGGGGGGACCAGGGGCTTAGAGACCCAGTACTTC.

This clonotype showed up many times. The chain is built from TRBV20-1 and TRBJ2-3; D not certain. Germline V gives CDR1 DFQATT, CDR2 SNEGSKA (reference sequence). The CDR3 consists of 16 residues. The V end was cut by 0 bases, the J end by 2 bases, with 15 bases between. The CDR3 DNA is TGCAGTGCTAGAGATTCCGCGCGAGTAACCACAGATACGCAGTATTTT. It translates to CSARDSARVTTDTQYF.

There are a few counts of this clonotype. This chain links TRBV5-1 with TRBJ1-2, with D perhaps matching TRBD1 (5 bases). The CDR3 is 15 residues long. V dropped 1 base and J dropped 0 bases, with 10 bases sitting between them. The germline CDR1 and CDR2 sequences are SGHRS and YFSETQ. For the CDR3, the DNA is TGCGCCAGCAGCTTGTTCAGGGAGTCTAACTATGGCTACACCTTC. It encodes CASSLFRESNYGYTF.

The chain is built from TRBV19 and TRBJ1-1; a possible D gene is TRBD1 (5 bases). Trimming pared 4 bases from V and 2 bases from J, leaving 11 bases between. The CDR3 is 14 amino acids. CDR1 and CDR2 from the germline V gene are LNHDA and SQIVND (reference sequence). Written as DNA, the CDR3 is TGTGCCAGTAGTACCCGGGGGGTTAACACTGAAGCTTTCTTT. It yields the protein CASSTRGVNTEAFF.

The rearrangement links TRBV20-1 to TRBJ2-7; TRBD2 agrees at 7 bases. CDR3 length: 14 residues. V shed 3 bases and J 0 bases; nucleotides not matched to a gene: 5. Germline CDR1 is DFQATT and CDR2 is SNEGSKA (reference sequence). The CDR3 nucleotides are TGCAGTGCTAGGCCTAGCGGTAGCTCCTACGAGCAGTACTTC. Protein sequence: CSARPSGSSYEQYF.

The chain carries TRBV6-1 and TRBJ1-2, with D possibly being TRBD1 (5 bases). The V end was cut by 7 bases, the J end by 6 bases, with 15 bases between. The length of the CDR3 is 13 residues. CDR1 is MNHNS and CDR2 is SASEGT in the germline V gene. CDR3 sequence (DNA): TGTGCCAGCACTAACGGGGGTAGGGATGGCTACACCTTC. It specifies CASTNGGRDGYTF.

The V and J genes are TRBV2 and TRBJ2-7; D gene unclear. The germline V gene has CDR1 SNHLY and CDR2 FYNNEI. The CDR3 runs 12 residues. The V end was cut by 3 bases, the J end by 6 bases, with 9 bases between. The chain's CDR3 is CASSDIKGEQYF. The CDR3 coding sequence is TGTGCCAGCAGTGATATCAAAGGCGAGCAGTACTTC.